These T cell receptor beta chains were read from a single sample in a study of cytomegalovirus exposure and HLA in healthy donors. The data were produced by immunoSEQ multiplex PCR, yet TCRdb's version contains in-frame clones alone and is incomplete. Among 95,000 to 150,000 clones, approximately 79% were seen once, and the ten largest hold 2% to 2.5%. Sequenced material: PBMCs. Receptor source: a man aged 25 to 40 in good health and CMV-seronegative. Each CDR3 is given with its conserved first and last residue. The order of the fields is D gene, clone size, V gene, J gene, CDR3 protein, CDR3 DNA. A D gene is named only where the DNA matches it firmly. Rows give clone size only sometimes, using once, few, many, or a class for an expanded clone.

TRBD1	-	TRBV6-1	TRBJ1-1	CASSDRQGETEAFF	TGTGCCAGCAGCGACCGACAGGGAGAAACTGAAGCTTTCTTT
-	-	TRBV7-2	TRBJ2-2	CASSVVRGTGELFF	TGTGCCAGCAGCGTAGTTAGGGGCACCGGGGAGCTGTTTTTT
TRBD2	-	TRBV28	TRBJ2-1	CASSLYPSSGGYNEQFF	TGTGCCAGCAGTTTATACCCCAGTAGCGGGGGGTACAATGAGCAGTTCTTC
-	-	TRBV6-6	TRBJ1-1	CASSYSEGSAFF	TGTGCCAGCAGTTACTCGGAGGGATCAGCTTTCTTT
-	-	TRBV27	TRBJ2-6	CASSLTSLSGANGLTF	TGTGCCAGCAGTTTAACCTCACTCTCTGGGGCCAACGGCCTGACTTTC
-	-	TRBV5-6	TRBJ2-7	CASSLGDSEQYF	TGTGCCAGCAGCTTGGGGGACTCCGAGCAGTACTTC
-	-	TRBV6-5	TRBJ2-7	CASSYSELWGEQYF	TGTGCCAGCAGTTATAGCGAGTTGTGGGGAGAGCAGTACTTC
-	-	TRBV10-3	TRBJ2-7	CAISEAHEQYF	TGTGCCATCAGTGAAGCTCACGAGCAGTACTTC
TRBD1	-	TRBV5-6	TRBJ2-3	CASSFPQGLTDTQYF	TGTGCCAGCAGCTTCCCACAGGGGTTGACAGATACGCAGTATTTT
TRBD1	-	TRBV9	TRBJ2-2	CASSAGTVNTGELFF	TGTGCCAGCAGCGCCGGGACAGTAAACACCGGGGAGCTGTTTTTT
-	-	TRBV5-1	TRBJ2-2	CASSFLPNTGELFF	TGCGCCAGCAGCTTCCTCCCGAACACCGGGGAGCTGTTTTTT
TRBD2	-	TRBV27	TRBJ2-7	CASRVTSGTSYEQYF	TGTGCCAGCAGGGTAACTAGCGGAACCTCCTACGAGCAGTACTTC
TRBD1	-	TRBV6-1	TRBJ1-1	CASRRVGTGNTEAFF	TGTGCCAGCAGGAGGGTAGGGACAGGTAACACTGAAGCTTTCTTT
-	-	TRBV27	TRBJ1-6	CASSLPSSPLHF	TGTGCCAGCAGCCTTCCGTCCTCACCCCTCCACTTT
TRBD2	-	TRBV6-1	TRBJ2-3	CASSGRTLSTDTQYF	TGTGCCAGCAGCGGGAGGACACTTAGCACAGATACGCAGTATTTT
TRBD2	-	TRBV9	TRBJ2-5	CASSVGSGGARETQYF	TGTGCCAGCAGCGTAGGGAGCGGGGGGGCACGAGAGACCCAGTACTTC
TRBD2	few	TRBV6-1	TRBJ2-5	CASRELAGSQETQYF	TGTGCCAGCAGGGAGCTAGCGGGGAGCCAAGAGACCCAGTACTTC
-	-	TRBV7-8	TRBJ1-5	CASSLFGRGRGENQPQHF	TGTGCCAGCAGCTTATTCGGCCGGGGAAGAGGTGAAAATCAGCCCCAGCATTTT
-	few	TRBV18	TRBJ2-1	CASSPSQGSYNEQFF	TGTGCCAGCTCACCGTCGCAGGGGTCCTACAATGAGCAGTTCTTC
-	-	TRBV29-1	TRBJ1-2	CSVADRNYGYTF	TGCAGCGTTGCCGACAGAAACTATGGCTACACCTTC
TRBD1	-	TRBV28	TRBJ1-2	CASSITGGYGYTF	TGTGCCAGCAGCATTACAGGGGGCTATGGCTACACCTTC
-	once	TRBV21-1	TRBJ1-6	CASSSPDRVIGPYNSPLHF	TGTGCCAGCAGCTCTCCCGACAGGGTGATAGGCCCCTATAATTCACCCCTCCACTTT
-	-	TRBV7-9	TRBJ1-1	CASSKTPGQVNTEAFF	TGTGCCAGCAGCAAGACCCCTGGTCAGGTGAACACTGAAGCTTTCTTT
-	-	TRBV4-2	TRBJ1-3	CASSQENRGNTIYF	TGTGCCAGCAGCCAAGAAAACAGGGGAAACACCATATATTTT
-	-	TRBV30	TRBJ1-2	CAWAPQLLYGYTF	TGTGCCTGGGCCCCCCAACTCCTCTATGGCTACACCTTC
-	-	TRBV12-5	TRBJ2-3	CASGLTGTDTQYF	TGTGCTAGTGGTTTGACGGGCACAGATACGCAGTATTTT
-	few	TRBV5-4	TRBJ1-1	CASSSREGVNTEAFF	TGTGCCAGCAGCTCGAGAGAGGGGGTAAACACTGAAGCTTTCTTT
TRBD2	-	TRBV5-6	TRBJ2-3	CASSLAGRTDTQYF	TGTGCCAGCAGCTTAGCGGGGAGAACAGATACGCAGTATTTT
-	few	TRBV5-4	TRBJ1-1	CASSLAKGGQGEAFF	TGTGCCAGCAGCTTGGCTAAGGGAGGCCAGGGTGAAGCTTTCTTT
-	-	TRBV2	TRBJ1-3	CASSDRTLSGNTIYF	TGTGCCAGCAGTGACCGGACACTCTCTGGAAACACCATATATTTT
TRBD1	-	TRBV19	TRBJ2-7	CASSHDRRGTEIYEQYF	TGTGCCAGTTCCCACGATAGAAGAGGGACAGAGATCTACGAGCAGTACTTC
TRBD1	many	TRBV6-1	TRBJ2-5	CASSEAAGGQETQYF	TGTGCCAGCAGTGAAGCGGCAGGGGGCCAAGAGACCCAGTACTTC
TRBD2	-	TRBV28	TRBJ2-3	CASSLGASGGVLYTQYF	TGTGCCAGCAGTTTAGGGGCTAGCGGGGGGGTGCTGTATACGCAGTATTTT
-	-	TRBV7-6	TRBJ2-1	CASSSARGYNEQFF	TGTGCCAGCAGCTCCGCCCGAGGGTATAATGAGCAGTTCTTC
TRBD2	-	TRBV27	TRBJ2-7	CASSLSWTSTYEQYF	TGTGCCAGCAGTTTATCTTGGACTAGTACCTACGAGCAGTACTTC
TRBD1	-	TRBV27	TRBJ1-4	CASKSGQGADSEKLFF	TGTGCCTCCAAGTCGGGACAGGGGGCAGACTCCGAAAAACTGTTTTTT
-	-	TRBV5-1	TRBJ2-5	CASSYNSGAEAQYF	TGCGCCAGCAGCTATAATTCTGGGGCTGAGGCCCAGTACTTC
TRBD1	-	TRBV7-9	TRBJ2-2	CASSLDRGLTGELFF	TGTGCCAGCAGCTTGGACAGGGGTTTAACCGGGGAGCTGTTTTTT
TRBD1	few	TRBV27	TRBJ2-7	CASRDRDRVEQYF	TGTGCCAGCAGGGACAGGGATCGGGTCGAGCAGTACTTC
-	-	TRBV20-1	TRBJ1-4	CSAPRGEKLFF	TGCAGTGCTCCCCGGGGGGAAAAACTGTTTTTT
-	-	TRBV7-2	TRBJ1-2	CASSPVHGANYGYTF	TGTGCCAGCAGCCCCGTACATGGGGCGAACTATGGCTACACCTTC
TRBD1	-	TRBV5-1	TRBJ2-7	CASSPKTGFSYEQYF	TGCGCCAGCAGCCCGAAGACAGGGTTCTCCTACGAGCAGTACTTC
-	few	TRBV10-1	TRBJ2-7	CASSDGYEQYF	TGCGCCAGCAGTGACGGCTACGAGCAGTACTTC
TRBD1	-	TRBV5-1	TRBJ2-2	CASSLTTGAGELFF	TGCGCCAGCAGCCTAACGACAGGGGCCGGGGAGCTGTTTTTT
TRBD1	-	TRBV5-5	TRBJ1-1	CASSWGQGGTEAFF	TGTGCCAGCAGCTGGGGACAGGGAGGCACTGAAGCTTTCTTT
TRBD1	-	TRBV19	TRBJ1-4	CASSGLRTGDVGTNEKLFF	TGTGCCAGTAGTGGATTACGGACAGGGGATGTCGGAACTAATGAAAAACTGTTTTTT
TRBD1	few	TRBV7-2	TRBJ2-2	CASNNRGRAGELFF	TGTGCCAGCAATAACAGGGGAAGGGCCGGGGAGCTGTTTTTT
-	-	TRBV4-3	TRBJ1-1	CASSQGGFAFF	TGCGCCAGCAGCCAAGGAGGGTTTGCTTTCTTT
-	-	TRBV7-9	TRBJ2-1	CASSLKWREQFF	TGTGCCAGCAGCTTAAAGTGGAGAGAGCAGTTCTTC
TRBD1	-	TRBV27	TRBJ1-3	CASSNRGTGNTIYF	TGTGCCAGCAGTAACAGGGGGACTGGAAACACCATATATTTT
TRBD1	-	TRBV6-5	TRBJ1-1	CASSKTGGNTEAFF	TGTGCCAGCAGTAAGACAGGGGGGAACACTGAAGCTTTCTTT
TRBD2	-	TRBV6-5	TRBJ2-7	CASSYSTSGGYEQYF	TGTGCCAGCAGTTACTCGACTAGCGGGGGCTACGAGCAGTACTTC
-	-	TRBV6-1	TRBJ1-1	CASSESSWRVPEAFF	TGTGCCAGCAGTGAATCTAGTTGGCGGGTTCCTGAAGCTTTCTTT
-	-	TRBV7-8	TRBJ1-5	CASSLERGQPQHF	TGTGCCAGCAGCTTAGAACGGGGGCAGCCCCAGCATTTT
TRBD1	-	TRBV5-1	TRBJ2-7	CASRRDRVYEQYF	TGCGCCAGTCGTCGGGACAGGGTCTACGAGCAGTACTTC